This TCR beta chain was captured in a study of regulatory T cells in long-lasting Graves disease. Notes on the study in general: Peripheral blood was the sole material, not thyroid tissue.

With respect to this clonotype: Antigen unknown.

Time point specified: persistent/refractory GD, antithyroid drugs over 5 years with positive TRAb. RNA isolated from PBMCs was used to make the TCR library. TCR beta libraries were built with iRepertoire HTBI primers and Arm-PCR of CDR3 regions. Original data processing: Identification yielded around 68 TRBV and under 15 TRBJ segments across samples. In TCRdb, the multiplex PCR reads were re-called with MiXCR into one record per CDR3 protein. What appears here as the V and J calls and clone size reflects TCRdb's work, not the paper's. The table has roughly 500,000 distinct CDR3 sequences, roughly 20% seen once. The CDR3 spans 17 residues. Germline V gene data show CDR1 as MDHEN and CDR2 as SYDVKM. Trimming took 6 bases from V and 2 from J; bases not matched to a gene: 6.

V and J are TRBV28 and TRBJ2-6; 11 bases line up with TRBD1. The receptor was isolated from a female donor with Graves disease. Material: peripheral blood mononuclear cells (PBMCs), obtained when the disease was refractory, from a patient treated with antithyroid drugs. CDR3 coding DNA: TGTGCCAGCAGCCCAGGACAGGGGGCGACTGGGGCCAACGTCCTGACTTTC. This codes for CASSPGQGATGANVLTF. Based on the CDR3 plus reference TRBV28 and TRBJ2-6, the full variable domain is DVKVTQSSRYLVKRTGEKVFLECVQDMDHENMFWYRQDPGLGLRLIYFSYDVKMKEKGDIPEGYSVSREKKERFSLILESASTNQTSMYLCASSPGQGATGANVLTFGAGSRLTVL.